A selection of T cell receptor beta chains follows, all from one sample in a study of neurological immune-mediated disorders. TCRdb itself ran the 5' RACE reads through MiXCR, one entry per CDR3 protein. The repertoire has about 120,000 distinct CDR3 sequences, 3% to 3.5% of them found once; the top ten carry about 1.2%. What was sequenced was PBMCs. These TCRs come from a woman aged 25-40 years with multiple sclerosis. The CDR3 runs from the conserved cysteine through the conserved F or W. A D gene is named only where the DNA matches it firmly. The size entry is marked missing in some rows and otherwise reads once, few, many or a size class.

CDR3	DNA	D	size	J	V
CASSLASGRLDTQYF	TGTGCCAGCAGCTTAGCTAGCGGGAGATTAGATACGCAGTATTTT	TRBD2	many	TRBJ2-3	TRBV7-6
CSAREGGAYTDTQYF	TGCAGTGCTAGAGAGGGGGGGGCCTACACAGATACGCAGTATTTT	NA	many	TRBJ2-3	TRBV20-1
CASSGTTGSANQPQHF	TGTGCCAGCAGTGGAACGACAGGGTCCGCCAATCAGCCCCAGCATTTT	TRBD1	few	TRBJ1-5	TRBV27
CSARRQGAKAFF	TGCAGTGCTAGACGACAGGGGGCTAAAGCTTTCTTT	TRBD1	few	TRBJ1-1	TRBV20-1
CASSPDQGLEQFF	TGTGCCAGCAGTCCAGATCAGGGGTTAGAGCAGTTCTTC	NA	many	TRBJ2-1	TRBV12-3/TRBV12-4
CASSRTSGGRDTQYF	TGTGCCAGCAGCCGAACTAGCGGGGGGCGGGATACGCAGTATTTT	TRBD2	many	TRBJ2-3	TRBV12-3/TRBV12-4
CASTISSPGQVYSTDTQYF	TGTGCCAGCACCATATCGTCCCCGGGACAGGTGTATAGCACAGATACGCAGTATTTT	TRBD1	many	TRBJ2-3	TRBV12-3/TRBV12-4
CASSPPGLAGVTGELFF	TGTGCCAGCTCACCGCCCGGACTAGCGGGAGTCACCGGGGAGCTGTTTTTT	TRBD2	many	TRBJ2-2	TRBV18
CASSLGPGQGNQPQHF	TGCGCCAGCAGCTTGGGGCCGGGACAGGGGAATCAGCCCCAGCATTTT	TRBD1	many	TRBJ1-5	TRBV5-1
CASSTGLGARLNTEAFF	TGTGCCAGCAGTACAGGGCTCGGGGCCCGCTTGAACACTGAAGCTTTCTTT	NA	many	TRBJ1-1	TRBV12-3/TRBV12-4
CASSLRQGYTGELFF	TGTGCCAGCAGTTTAAGGCAGGGGTACACCGGGGAGCTGTTTTTT	NA	few	TRBJ2-2	TRBV12-3/TRBV12-4
CASSRNGGIKTDTQYF	TGTGCCAGCAGCCGAAACGGGGGTATTAAAACAGATACGCAGTATTTT	NA	many	TRBJ2-3	TRBV7-2
CSAGGGSPGNTIYF	TGCAGTGCTGGCGGGGGGAGCCCTGGAAACACCATATATTTT	NA	many	TRBJ1-3	TRBV20-1
CASSTRTGPPTDTQYF	TGCGCCAGCAGCACCCGGACTGGGCCCCCCACAGATACGCAGTATTTT	NA	few	TRBJ2-3	TRBV5-1
CASSEGTSTAGAFF	TGTGCCAGCAGCGAGGGGACAAGCACTGCGGGGGCTTTCTTT	NA	many	TRBJ1-1	TRBV5-6
CASTMGGPYTQYF	TGCGCCAGCACCATGGGAGGTCCATATACGCAGTATTTT	NA	many	TRBJ2-3	TRBV5-1
CATSIGLELPGELFF	TGTGCCACTTCGATCGGGCTAGAACTGCCCGGGGAGCTGTTTTTT	NA	NA	TRBJ2-2	TRBV12-3/TRBV12-4
CSARTDRGINEQFF	TGCAGTGCTAGAACGGACAGGGGGATCAATGAGCAGTTCTTC	TRBD1	many	TRBJ2-1	TRBV20-1
CSVYGEVNSDTEAFF	TGCAGCGTTTACGGGGAGGTGAACTCGGACACTGAAGCTTTCTTT	NA	NA	TRBJ1-1	TRBV29-1
CASSPEGGTDTQYF	TGCGCCAGCAGCCCGGAGGGGGGCACAGATACGCAGTATTTT	NA	many	TRBJ2-3	TRBV5-1
CASPKAANTEAFF	TGTGCCAGCCCAAAGGCGGCGAACACTGAAGCTTTCTTT	NA	many	TRBJ1-1	TRBV7-9
CASSIDGTSGSDEQYF	TGTGCCAGCAGCATCGACGGGACTAGCGGGAGCGACGAGCAGTACTTC	TRBD2	many	TRBJ2-7	TRBV6-2/TRBV6-3
CASSFRPADTQYF	TGTGCCAGCAGCTTTAGGCCAGCAGATACGCAGTATTTT	NA	NA	TRBJ2-3	TRBV7-9
CASSLGGSAGAGYEQFF	TGTGCCAGCAGCTTAGGCGGTTCCGCCGGGGCGGGTTATGAGCAGTTCTTC	NA	many	TRBJ2-1	TRBV11-2
CASSSPGQGSYEQYF	TGTGCCAGCAGCTCCCCGGGACAGGGATCCTACGAGCAGTACTTC	TRBD1	many	TRBJ2-7	TRBV6-2/TRBV6-3
CASSLGTGLYQPQHF	TGTGCCAGCAGTTTGGGAACAGGGCTCTATCAGCCCCAGCATTTT	NA	many	TRBJ1-5	TRBV28
CASSTPTSGTGELFF	TGTGCCAGCAGCACCCCCACTAGTGGTACCGGGGAGCTGTTTTTT	NA	many	TRBJ2-2	TRBV7-9
CSARVGRGITNEKLFF	TGCAGTGCTAGAGTCGGCAGGGGGATAACTAATGAAAAACTGTTTTTT	TRBD1	many	TRBJ1-4	TRBV20-1
CASSLGTGLTEAFF	TGTGCCAGCAGCTTGGGGACAGGGCTTACTGAAGCTTTCTTT	TRBD1	NA	TRBJ1-1	TRBV5-6
CASSVTGMMNTEAFF	TGCGCCAGCAGCGTAACCGGGATGATGAACACTGAAGCTTTCTTT	NA	many	TRBJ1-1	TRBV5-1
CASSFGTSGNNEQFF	TGTGCCAGCAGTTTTGGGACTAGCGGGAACAATGAGCAGTTCTTC	TRBD2	many	TRBJ2-1	TRBV7-6
CAISELLDSTDTQYF	TGTGCCATCAGTGAATTACTGGATAGCACAGATACGCAGTATTTT	NA	many	TRBJ2-3	TRBV10-3
CASSQTGATDTQYF	TGCGCCAGCAGCCAAACTGGGGCCACAGATACGCAGTATTTT	NA	few	TRBJ2-3	TRBV4-3
CASRAGVGYGYTF	TGTGCCAGCAGGGCGGGAGTCGGATATGGCTACACCTTC	NA	many	TRBJ1-2	TRBV6-1
CSARGGVLAQHF	TGCAGTGCTAGGGGGGGGGTGCTGGCCCAGCATTTT	NA	many	TRBJ1-5	TRBV20-1
CAISDERGYTF	TGTGCCATCAGTGATGAAAGAGGCTACACCTTC	NA	many	TRBJ1-2	TRBV10-3
CASSPGTGFGELFF	TGTGCCAGTAGTCCCGGGACAGGGTTCGGGGAGCTGTTTTTT	TRBD1	many	TRBJ2-2	TRBV19
CSVEDQQGGTDTQYF	TGCAGCGTTGAAGATCAACAAGGGGGCACAGATACGCAGTATTTT	NA	many	TRBJ2-3	TRBV29-1
CASSLGMEVSISYTF	TGTGCCAGCAGCTTGGGGATGGAGGTCTCTATAAGCTACACCTTC	NA	many	TRBJ1-2	TRBV7-8
CATSSGLAGKTDTQYF	TGTGCCACCAGCTCGGGACTAGCGGGAAAGACAGATACGCAGTATTTT	TRBD2	NA	TRBJ2-3	TRBV15
CASSLAPLRANEQFF	TGCGCCAGCAGCTTGGCACCACTCAGGGCCAATGAGCAGTTCTTC	NA	many	TRBJ2-1	TRBV5-1
CASSQWLHADTQYF	TGCGCCAGCAGCCAATGGCTCCACGCAGATACGCAGTATTTT	NA	many	TRBJ2-3	TRBV5-1
CASSYATLNYGYTF	TGTGCCAGCAGCTATGCGACGTTGAACTATGGCTACACCTTC	NA	many	TRBJ1-2	TRBV7-2